This record looks at one T cell receptor (beta chain) sequence and its context. The CDR3 has 15 residues. The germline V gene has CDR1 LNHNV and CDR2 YYDKDF (reference sequence). Between the trimmed V and J ends, which lost 7 bases and 2 bases, there was a span of 15 bases. The entry originates in a study of control samples from healthy donors and cancer patients. Generated by immunoSEQ multiplex PCR, the TCRdb table keeps only in-frame clones and is missing some. The profile shows 25,000 to 35,000 clones, around nine tenths of them singletons. Sequencing used PBMCs. The sequence was obtained from a middle-aged woman with lung cancer. V usage is TRBV15 and J usage is TRBJ2-1; D not resolved. The CDR3 here is CATKGGAGTYNEQFF. The CDR3 DNA is TGTGCCACCAAGGGTGGAGCTGGAACCTACAATGAGCAGTTCTTC.